Shown below are 25 T cell receptor beta chains from a single sample sequenced in a study of T-cell memory formation after mild COVID-19. One entry per CDR3 protein, called by TCRdb with MiXCR from the 5' RACE reads. The sample lists more than 150,000 distinct CDR3 sequences, 15% to 20% occurring once. Sequenced material: PBMCs or a T cell subset sorted from them (not recorded which). Receptor source: a man between 18 and 29 years old who had mild COVID-19 (a few samples of this study predate the infection). Cell type and time point are not known.

This clonotype was seen only a few times. The J gene is TRBJ2-1, the V gene TRBV24-1, with 8 bases identical to TRBD2. The V and J ends lost 5 bases and 4 bases, in that order; junction bases with no gene match: 3. The CDR3 is 14 residues long. Germline values: CDR1 KGHDR, CDR2 SFDVKD. CDR3 in amino acids: CATSARGGYNEQFF. The CDR3 bases are TGTGCCACCAGTGCCCGGGGGGGTTACAATGAGCAGTTCTTC.

There are many counts of this clonotype. This chain links TRBV5-5 with TRBJ2-3; D is tentatively TRBD1 or TRBD2 (5 bases each). The CDR3 spans 15 residues. Germline V gene data show CDR1 as SGHKS and CDR2 as YYEKEE (reference sequence). Trimming shortened V by 2 bases and J by 4 bases, and 14 bases separated the two germline ends. CDR3: CASSLKGPNADTQYF. The CDR3 DNA reads TGTGCCAGCAGCTTAAAGGGACCCAACGCAGATACGCAGTATTTT.

The rearrangement uses TRBV7-2 and TRBJ2-2, with D tentatively TRBD1 (8 bases). Germline V gene lookup returns CDR1 SGHTA and CDR2 FQGNSA. CDR3 length: 14 amino acids. Between the trimmed V and J ends, which lost 7 bases and 6 bases, there was a span of 15 bases. The CDR3 reads CASKDTGGAGELFF. The DNA for the CDR3 is TGTGCCAGCAAAGATACAGGGGGGGCCGGGGAGCTGTTTTTT.

This rearrangement joins TRBV7-2 to TRBJ1-2; D possibly corresponds to TRBD1 (6 bases). This CDR3 is 15 amino acids long. In germline, CDR1 is SGHTA, CDR2 FQGNSA. V lost 8 bases and J lost 4, with 20 bases in between. CDR3 loop: CASGLLGGRSYGYTF. The CDR3, as DNA: TGTGCCAGCGGTTTGCTGGGGGGGCGAAGCTATGGCTACACCTTC.

V is TRBV4-2 and J is TRBJ1-5, with 7 bases lining up with TRBD1. V lost 8 bases, J lost 5 bases, and 9 bases stayed unmatched. The CDR3 contains 14 residues. Germline CDR1 and CDR2: LGHNA and YNFKEQ. This CDR3 reads CASRQGRGDQPQHF. CDR3 nucleotides: TGTGCCAGCCGACAGGGAAGGGGAGATCAGCCCCAGCATTTT.

For the CDR3, the DNA is TGTGCCGGGAGAGGCTCAGGGGGGAGTCAGCCCCAGCATTTT. Amino acid sequence: CAGRGSGGSQPQHF. The V call is TRBV28, the J call TRBJ1-5; 7 bases line up with TRBD1. Germline CDR1 is MDHEN and CDR2 is SYDVKM. The CDR3 totals 14 residues. J was trimmed by 6 bases and V by 11 bases; bases with no gene match: 13.

The V gene is TRBV7-2, the J gene TRBJ1-5, with a tentative D call TRBD1 (6 bases). In germline, CDR1 is SGHTA, CDR2 FQGNSA. The length of the CDR3 is 17 residues. V was pared by 0 bases and J by 4 bases, with 16 bases between. CDR3 in DNA: TGTGCCAGCAGCTTAGCGCATCTAGGACAGAGTAATCAGCCCCAGCATTTT. It encodes CASSLAHLGQSNQPQHF.

V gene TRBV7-2 combines with J gene TRBJ2-5; maybe TRBD1 (6 bases). The germline CDR1 and CDR2 sequences are SGHTA and FQGNSA. Trimming shortened V by 1 base and J by 5 bases, and 17 bases separated the two germline ends. CDR3 length equals 16 residues. CDR3 DNA: TGTGCCAGCAGCTTAGGAGGGGGTCACCCGCGGGAGACCCAGTACTTC. The encoded protein is CASSLGGGHPRETQYF.

This clonotype was observed a handful of times. The chain combines TRBV5-4 with TRBJ2-7; 7 bases fit TRBD2. The CDR3 totals 12 residues. The germline gives CDR1 SGHNT, CDR2 YYREEE (reference sequence). With 4 bases clipped from V and 6 bases from J, the junction kept 4 bases outside the gene matches. The CDR3 nucleotides read TGTGCCAGCAGCGGGGGGGTCCGCGAGCAGTACTTC. Translating gives CASSGGVREQYF. The full variable domain, in which reference TRBV5-4 and TRBJ2-7 provide the parts outside the CDR3, is ETGVTQSPTHLIKTRGQQVTLRCSSQSGHNTVSWYQQALGQGPQFIFQYYREEENGRGNFPPRFSGLQFPNYSSELNVNALELDDSALYLCASSGGVREQYFGPGTRLTVT.

J is TRBJ2-1 and V is TRBV11-2; D is unclear. The germline V and J ends were trimmed by 3 bases and 8 bases, with 11 bases remaining between them. The germline CDR1 and CDR2 sequences are SGHAT and FQNNGV. This CDR3 contains 13 residues. The chain's CDR3 is CASSFAHSDEQFF. CDR3 DNA sequence: TGTGCCAGCAGCTTCGCCCACTCCGATGAGCAGTTCTTC.

The chain is built from TRBV4-3 and TRBJ1-2; D ambiguous. Trimming removed 0 bases from V and 4 bases from J, with 12 bases in between. CDR1 LGHNA and CDR2 YSLEER come from the germline V gene. The CDR3 runs 15 residues. CDR3 loop: CASSQDWQSSYGYTF. The CDR3 DNA reads TGCGCCAGCAGCCAAGACTGGCAGTCAAGCTATGGCTACACCTTC.

V usage is TRBV7-2 and J usage is TRBJ2-3; D tentatively reads TRBD1 or TRBD2 (6 bases each). CDR1 and CDR2 from the germline V gene are SGHTA and FQGNSA. This CDR3 has 16 residues. Trimming shortened V by 5 bases and J by 0 bases, and 15 bases separated the two germline ends. The CDR3 spells CASSPRRGRSTDTQYF. The CDR3 bases are TGTGCCAGCAGCCCCCGCCGGGGGCGGAGCACAGATACGCAGTATTTT.

The V gene is TRBV18, the J gene TRBJ2-1; D tentatively fits TRBD1 or TRBD2 (5 bases each). Trimming left V 3 bases short and J 4 bases short, with 7 bases between. The CDR3 contains 13 residues. CDR1 and CDR2 (germline): KGHSH, LQKENI. CDR3 sequence reads: CASSPGAYNEQFF. Here the CDR3 DNA reads TGTGCCAGCTCACCCGGGGCGTACAATGAGCAGTTCTTC.

The chain couples TRBV7-8 to TRBJ2-7, with 7 bases identical to TRBD1. From germline, CDR1 is SGHVS and CDR2 FQNEAQ. This CDR3 has 14 residues. V lost 3 bases and J lost 2; bases outside the gene matches: 4. The chain's CDR3 is CASSFPGQPYEQYF. The CDR3 DNA reads as TGTGCCAGCAGCTTTCCGGGACAGCCCTACGAGCAGTACTTC. The full variable domain, with the rest looked up from reference TRBV7-8 and TRBJ2-7, is GAGVSQSPRYKVAKRGQDVALRCDPISGHVSLFWYQQALGQGPEFLTYFQNEAQLDKSGLPSDRFFAERPEGSVSTLKIQRTQQEDSAVYLCASSFPGQPYEQYFGPGTRLTVT.

The J gene is TRBJ2-5, the V gene TRBV7-8; possibly TRBD1 for D (6 bases). From germline, CDR1 is SGHVS and CDR2 FQNEAQ. This CDR3 contains 15 residues. Trimming took 5 bases from V and 2 from J, leaving 15 bases between them. This CDR3 is CASSLFGGQQETQYF. In DNA, the CDR3 is TGTGCCAGCAGCCTCTTTGGCGGACAGCAAGAGACCCAGTACTTC.

The DNA of the CDR3 is TGTGCCAGCAGCCCCCTCGGGTGGGGGGTTAATGAGCAGTTCTTC. It is translated as CASSPLGWGVNEQFF. J is TRBJ2-1 and V is TRBV11-1, with D maybe TRBD2 (6 bases). The CDR3 sequence is 15 residues long. Germline V CDR1 and CDR2: SGHAT, FQDESV (reference sequence). The V and J ends lost 5 bases and 7 bases respectively, with 18 bases between them.

This clonotype has just a few counts. The V call is TRBV5-1, the J call TRBJ1-6; D not resolved. V shed 0 bases and J shed 7 bases, with 8 bases lying between them. Germline CDR1 is SGHRS and CDR2 is YFSETQ. CDR3 size: 14 residues. The CDR3: CASSLGQRNSPLHF. The CDR3 coding sequence is TGCGCCAGCAGCTTGGGTCAGCGGAATTCACCCCTCCACTTT.

Many counts were recorded for this clonotype. The chain combines TRBV9 with TRBJ1-2, with 7 bases lining up with TRBD1. Looked up from germline, CDR1 is SGDLS and CDR2 is YYNGEE. Trimming at V came to 4 bases and at J to 7 bases, leaving 4 bases not matched to a gene. The CDR3 is made up of 12 amino acids. CDR3 residues: CASSRGGSGYTF. The CDR3 nucleotides are TGTGCCAGCAGCCGAGGGGGCTCTGGCTACACCTTC.

This clonotype was seen a few times. The genes are TRBV5-4 and TRBJ2-1; TRBD2 aligns across 14 bases. J was trimmed by 3 bases and V by 4 bases; bases with no gene match: 6. The CDR3 covers 17 residues. CDR1 is SGHNT and CDR2 is YYREEE in the germline V gene (reference sequence). The CDR3 is CASSPGLAGGHYNEQFF. CDR3 bases: TGTGCCAGCAGCCCAGGACTAGCGGGGGGACACTACAATGAGCAGTTCTTC.

The chain carries TRBV10-3 and TRBJ2-3, with TRBD1 identical over 8 bases. CDR3 length: 14 residues. The V and J ends lost 4 bases and 2 bases, in that order; junction bases with no gene match: 2. Germline V gene lookup returns CDR1 ENHRY and CDR2 SYGVKD. The chain's CDR3 is CAISGTGTTDTQYF. In DNA, the CDR3 is TGTGCCATCAGTGGGACAGGGACCACAGATACGCAGTATTTT.

The chain employs TRBV7-8 and TRBJ2-4; D remains ambiguous. Trimming shortened V by 1 base and J by 5 bases, and 6 bases separated the two germline ends. Germline V gene data show CDR1 as SGHVS and CDR2 as FQNEAQ. The length of the CDR3 is 13 residues. CDR3 DNA: TGTGCCAGCAGCTTAGGCCAGCAAAACATTCAGTACTTC. Amino acid sequence: CASSLGQQNIQYF.

This clonotype came up a few times. V is TRBV29-1 and J is TRBJ1-1; D uncertain. CDR3 length: 14 amino acids. Germline CDR1 and CDR2: SQVTM and ANQGSEA. Trimming shortened V by 5 bases and J by 1 base, and 14 bases separated the two germline ends. The CDR3 loop is CSVLPRAGNTEAFF. The CDR3 DNA follows: TGCAGCGTTCTACCCCGGGCGGGGAACACTGAAGCTTTCTTT. The full variable domain, in which reference TRBV29-1 and TRBJ1-1 provide the parts outside the CDR3, is SAVISQKPSRDICQRGTSLTIQCQVDSQVTMMFWYRQQPGQSLTLIATANQGSEATYESGFVIDKFPISRPNLTFSTLTVSNMSPEDSSIYLCSVLPRAGNTEAFFGQGTRLTVV.

This clonotype was counted only a few times. J is TRBJ2-5 and V is TRBV7-2; D is unclear. CDR3 length: 12 residues. Germline CDR1 and CDR2: SGHTA and FQGNSA. Deletions cut 5 bases from V and 5 bases from J, with 9 bases between. CDR3: CASSTSRETQYF. In DNA, the CDR3 is TGTGCCAGCAGCACCTCCCGGGAGACCCAGTACTTC.

The genes are TRBV20-1 and TRBJ2-3, with 7 bases aligning to TRBD2. V dropped 8 bases and J dropped 2; count of bases not matched to a gene: 7. In germline, CDR1 is DFQATT, CDR2 SNEGSKA (reference sequence). There are 13 residues in the CDR3. CDR3 DNA: TGCAGTCAGAAAGCGGGGATCACAGATACGCAGTATTTT. Protein: CSQKAGITDTQYF.

This clonotype has just one count. The rearrangement links TRBV19 to TRBJ1-2; 7 nucleotides align to TRBD1. Germline lookup yields CDR1 LNHDA and CDR2 SQIVND (reference sequence). V was pared by 5 bases and J by 4 bases, with 10 bases of the junction left unmatched. The CDR3 contains 15 residues. The CDR3 coding sequence is TGTGCCAGTAGTTTCTCCTCGGGACAGACCTATGGCTACACCTTC. Amino acids: CASSFSSGQTYGYTF.